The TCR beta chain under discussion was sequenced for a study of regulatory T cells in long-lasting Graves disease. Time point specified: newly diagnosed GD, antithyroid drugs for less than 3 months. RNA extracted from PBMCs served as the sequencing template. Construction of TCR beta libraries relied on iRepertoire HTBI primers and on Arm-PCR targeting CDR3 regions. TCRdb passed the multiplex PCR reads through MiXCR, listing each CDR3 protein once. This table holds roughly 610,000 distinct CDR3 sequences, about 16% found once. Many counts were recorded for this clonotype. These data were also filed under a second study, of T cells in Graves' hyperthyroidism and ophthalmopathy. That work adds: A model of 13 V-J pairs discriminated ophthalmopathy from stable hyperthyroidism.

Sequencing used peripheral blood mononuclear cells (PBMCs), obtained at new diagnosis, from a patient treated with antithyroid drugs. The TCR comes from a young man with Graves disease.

The CDR3 spells CASSFGLAGVDTDTQYF. CDR3 sequence (DNA): TGCGCCAGCAGTTTCGGACTAGCGGGAGTAGACACAGATACGCAGTATTTT. V is TRBV5-1 and J is TRBJ2-3, with 13 bases fitting TRBD2. This CDR3 has 17 residues. Germline V gene sequence: CDR1 SGHRS, CDR2 YFSETQ. Trimming removed 5 bases from V and 2 bases from J; junction bases left unmatched: 8.